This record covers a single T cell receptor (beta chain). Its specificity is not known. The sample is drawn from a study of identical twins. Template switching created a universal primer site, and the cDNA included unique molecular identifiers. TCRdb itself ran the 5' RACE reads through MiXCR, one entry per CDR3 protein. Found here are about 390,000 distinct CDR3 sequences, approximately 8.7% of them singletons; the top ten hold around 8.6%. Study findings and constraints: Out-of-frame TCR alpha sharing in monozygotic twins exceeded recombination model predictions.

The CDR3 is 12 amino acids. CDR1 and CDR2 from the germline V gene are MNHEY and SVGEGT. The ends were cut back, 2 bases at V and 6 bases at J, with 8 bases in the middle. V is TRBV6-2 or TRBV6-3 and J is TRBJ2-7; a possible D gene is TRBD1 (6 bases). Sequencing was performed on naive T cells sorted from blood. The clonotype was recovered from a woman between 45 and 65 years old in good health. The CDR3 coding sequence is TGTGCCAGCAGTTACACAGGGTCCGAGCAGTACGTC. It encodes CASSYTGSEQYV.